This T cell receptor (beta chain) derives from a study of T cell responses to AZD1222 COVID-19 vaccine. Profiling relied on immunoSEQ multiplex PCR, and the TCRdb table lists in-frame clones only, not all of them. The sample holds roughly 190,000 clones, approximately 95% seen once. The germline V and J ends were trimmed by 8 bases and 3 bases, with 16 bases remaining between them. CDR3 length: 14 amino acids. Germline-derived CDR1 and CDR2 are MNHEY and SVGAGI. Sequencing used peripheral blood, obtained on day 0 of AZD1222 vaccination. J is TRBJ1-2 and V is TRBV6-5, with a weak D call TRBD1 (5 bases). This sequence originates from an adult in good health. The CDR3 here is CASFGARGYYGYTF. The CDR3, as DNA: TGTGCCAGCTTTGGGGCGAGGGGTTACTATGGCTACACCTTC.